This T cell receptor beta chain originates from a study of blood T cell repertoires in COVID-19. This clone was seen a few times. Germline V CDR1 and CDR2: SGHVS, FQNEAQ. This CDR3 is built from 16 residues. V dropped 5 bases and J dropped 1 base, with 17 bases sitting between them. Method: immunoSEQ multiplex PCR; TCRdb's copy keeps in-frame clones and lacks some. The sample holds around 67,000 clones, about 91% seen once. Sequenced sample: peripheral blood. The V call is TRBV7-8, the J call TRBJ1-2, with D hard to call. This clonotype was obtained from an elderly woman with active or convalescent COVID-19. In DNA, the CDR3 is TGTGCCAGCAGCGCAAGACTCCGCACCGATAACTATGGCTACACCTTC. Translating it yields CASSARLRTDNYGYTF.